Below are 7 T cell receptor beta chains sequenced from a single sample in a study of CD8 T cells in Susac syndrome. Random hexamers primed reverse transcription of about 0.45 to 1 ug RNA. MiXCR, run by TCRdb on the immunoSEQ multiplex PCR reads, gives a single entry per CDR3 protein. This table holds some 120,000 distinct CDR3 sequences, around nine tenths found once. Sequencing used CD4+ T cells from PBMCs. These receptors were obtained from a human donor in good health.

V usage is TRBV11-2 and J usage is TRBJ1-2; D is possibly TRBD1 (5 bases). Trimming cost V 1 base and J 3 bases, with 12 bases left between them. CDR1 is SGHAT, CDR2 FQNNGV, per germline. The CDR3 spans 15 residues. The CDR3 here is CASSLGPGHDYGYTF. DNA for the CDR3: TGTGCCAGCAGCTTAGGGCCAGGGCACGACTATGGCTACACCTTC.

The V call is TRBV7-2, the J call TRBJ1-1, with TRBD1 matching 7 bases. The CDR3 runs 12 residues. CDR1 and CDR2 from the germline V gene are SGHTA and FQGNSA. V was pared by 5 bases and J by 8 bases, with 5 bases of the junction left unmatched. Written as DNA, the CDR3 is TGTGCCAGCAGCCGACGGACAGGCGAAGCTTTCTTT. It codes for CASSRRTGEAFF.

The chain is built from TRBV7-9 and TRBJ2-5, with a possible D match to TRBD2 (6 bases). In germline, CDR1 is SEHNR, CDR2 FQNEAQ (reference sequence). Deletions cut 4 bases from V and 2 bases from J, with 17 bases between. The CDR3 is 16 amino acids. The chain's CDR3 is CASSSDYSGKQETQYF. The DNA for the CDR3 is TGTGCCAGCAGCTCCGACTATAGCGGAAAACAAGAGACCCAGTACTTC.

In DNA form, the CDR3 reads TGTGCCAGTAGTGACAGACGATCCTACGAGCAGTACTTC. It is translated as CASSDRRSYEQYF. The chain links TRBV19 to TRBJ2-7; tentatively, D is TRBD1 (5 bases). Germline V gene sequence: CDR1 LNHDA, CDR2 SQIVND (reference sequence). The CDR3 consists of 13 residues. V lost 5 bases and J lost 1, with 9 bases in between.

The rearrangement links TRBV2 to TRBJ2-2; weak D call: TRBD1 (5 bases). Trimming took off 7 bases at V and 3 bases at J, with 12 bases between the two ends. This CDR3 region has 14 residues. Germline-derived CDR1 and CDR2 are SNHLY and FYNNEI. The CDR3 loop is CASTQGRDTGELFF. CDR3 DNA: TGTGCCAGCACCCAGGGTCGTGACACCGGGGAGCTGTTTTTT.

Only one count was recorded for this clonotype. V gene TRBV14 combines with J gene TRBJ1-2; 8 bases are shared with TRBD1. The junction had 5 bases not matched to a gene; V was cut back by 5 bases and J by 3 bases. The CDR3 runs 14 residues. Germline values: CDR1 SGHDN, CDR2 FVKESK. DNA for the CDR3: TGTGCCAGCAGCGGGGACAGGCGCGACTATGGCTACACCTTC. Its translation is CASSGDRRDYGYTF.

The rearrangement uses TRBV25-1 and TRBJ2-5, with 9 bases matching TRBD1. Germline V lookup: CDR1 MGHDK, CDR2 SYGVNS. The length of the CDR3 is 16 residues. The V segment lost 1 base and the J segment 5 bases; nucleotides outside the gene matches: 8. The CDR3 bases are TGTGCCAGCAGTGAATTCCTGGGACAGGGTTCGGAGACCCAGTACTTC. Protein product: CASSEFLGQGSETQYF.